The 4 T cell receptor beta chains listed next were all sequenced from one sample in a study of blood T cell repertoires in COVID-19. Repertoires were generated with immunoSEQ multiplex PCR, while TCRdb's copy carries only in-frame clones and drops some. The repertoire has a few hundred thousand clones, approximately 80% of them found once; the top ten carry around 18%. The sample taken for sequencing was peripheral blood. The receptors were sampled from a woman of 80 years or more with active or convalescent COVID-19.

This clone was found a few times. V gene TRBV5-1 combines with J gene TRBJ2-1; D is perhaps TRBD1 (5 bases). V was trimmed by 5 bases and J by 4 bases, leaving 13 bases between them. The CDR3 sequence is 14 residues long. Germline values: CDR1 SGHRS, CDR2 YFSETQ. In nucleotides, the CDR3 is TGCGCCAGCAGTTTCAGGGTAACGTACAATGAGCAGTTCTTC. It encodes CASSFRVTYNEQFF.

This clone was observed once. The chain joins TRBV2 to TRBJ1-4; maybe TRBD1 (6 bases). CDR1 and CDR2 (germline): SNHLY, FYNNEI. The length of the CDR3 is 13 residues. Trimming shortened V by 6 bases and J by 6 bases, and 11 bases separated the two germline ends. The CDR3, as DNA: TGTGCCAGCAGGAACAGGGAATATGAAAAACTGTTTTTT. Its translation: CASRNREYEKLFF.

A word on this clone: The DNA is left out, because the CDR3 cannot be placed on it with certainty; the CDR3 is given as TCRdb lists it. The CDR3 sequence is CASSSSGLAGVVETQYF. The chain carries TRBV27 and TRBJ2-5; TRBD2 is taken as the D call from the table, unchecked against the DNA. A total of 17 residues make up the CDR3, ends included. The V gene's germline CDR1 is MNHEY and CDR2 SMNVEV (reference sequence).

The rearrangement joins TRBV12-3 or TRBV12-4 to TRBJ2-3; TRBD2 aligns across 10 bases. Unmatched junction bases numbered 3, after V lost 6 bases and J lost 6 bases. The CDR3 is 13 residues long. CDR3 loop: CASRLAGVDTQYF. DNA of the CDR3: TGTGCCAGCAGGCTAGCGGGAGTCGATACGCAGTATTTT.